This is a list of T cell receptor beta chains from one sample in a study of shared clonotypes between healthy human individuals. Produced via immunoSEQ multiplex PCR; TCRdb's table is partial and in-frame only. The sample lists some 2,100,000 clones, under 95% occurring once. The sequenced sample consisted of naive CD8+ T cells from PBMCs. The receptors come from a man aged 18 to 35 in good health. Some clones in this sample may be carry-over from other donors' samples. The CDR3 runs from the conserved cysteine through the conserved F or W. The order of the fields is J gene, D gene, V gene, clone size, CDR3 DNA, CDR3 protein. The D gene is left open where the match is weak. Clone size, where shown, is once, few, many, or a class for clones that have expanded.

j_call: TRBJ1-3
d_call: -
v_call: TRBV5-6
clone_size: -
cdr3_nt: TGTGCCAGCAGCCAGGGGCTTGCTGGAAACACCATATATTTT
cdr3_aa: CASSQGLAGNTIYF

j_call: TRBJ2-7
d_call: -
v_call: TRBV7-6
clone_size: -
cdr3_nt: TGTGCCAGAGAGACACAGTACTACGAGCAGTACTTC
cdr3_aa: CARETQYYEQYF

j_call: TRBJ2-1
d_call: TRBD2
v_call: TRBV25-1
clone_size: -
cdr3_nt: TGTGCCAGCATCGGGACTAGCGCCTACAATGAGCAGTTCTTC
cdr3_aa: CASIGTSAYNEQFF

j_call: TRBJ2-7
d_call: TRBD2
v_call: TRBV13
clone_size: once
cdr3_nt: TGTGCCAGCAGCCCCGGGACTAGCGCCCACGAGCAGTACTTC
cdr3_aa: CASSPGTSAHEQYF

j_call: TRBJ2-7
d_call: -
v_call: TRBV15
clone_size: -
cdr3_nt: TGTGCCACCAGCAGAGGAGGGCTCGAGCAGTACTTC
cdr3_aa: CATSRGGLEQYF

j_call: TRBJ2-7
d_call: -
v_call: TRBV7-6
clone_size: -
cdr3_nt: TGTGCCAGCAGCTTGGCTCGCGCCTACGAGCAGTACTTC
cdr3_aa: CASSLARAYEQYF

j_call: TRBJ1-2
d_call: TRBD1
v_call: TRBV13
clone_size: -
cdr3_nt: TGTGCCAGCAGCTTAGGCCTGGGGGGACAGGGTAAATTCGGCTACACCTTC
cdr3_aa: CASSLGLGGQGKFGYTF

j_call: TRBJ2-1
d_call: TRBD2
v_call: TRBV5-1
clone_size: -
cdr3_nt: TGCGCCAGTACCGCGGGGACTAGCGGCAGCAATGAGCAGTTCTTC
cdr3_aa: CASTAGTSGSNEQFF

j_call: TRBJ1-1
d_call: -
v_call: TRBV7-8
clone_size: few
cdr3_nt: TGTGCCAGCAGCCCACCGGCGAACACTGAAGCTTTCTTT
cdr3_aa: CASSPPANTEAFF

j_call: TRBJ2-3
d_call: -
v_call: TRBV7-2
clone_size: -
cdr3_nt: TGTGCCAGCAGCTTACGGAACTCGCTCACAGATACGCAGTATTTT
cdr3_aa: CASSLRNSLTDTQYF

j_call: TRBJ1-4
d_call: TRBD1
v_call: TRBV15
clone_size: -
cdr3_nt: TGTGCCACCAGTGACGGGACAGGGGGCGACTTTAATGAAAAACTGTTTTTT
cdr3_aa: CATSDGTGGDFNEKLFF

j_call: TRBJ2-5
d_call: -
v_call: TRBV5-1
clone_size: once
cdr3_nt: TGCGCCAGCAGTTCACAGGGATTGTACCAAGAGACCCAGTACTTC
cdr3_aa: CASSSQGLYQETQYF

j_call: TRBJ1-2
d_call: TRBD1
v_call: TRBV25-1
clone_size: once
cdr3_nt: TGTGCCAGCAGTGCGACAGGGTCTTCTGGCTACACCTTC
cdr3_aa: CASSATGSSGYTF

j_call: TRBJ1-1
d_call: TRBD1
v_call: TRBV10-1
clone_size: -
cdr3_nt: TGCGCCAGCAGTGAGTCTAAGGGGGCATTCACTGAAGCTTTCTTT
cdr3_aa: CASSESKGAFTEAFF

j_call: TRBJ2-1
d_call: TRBD1
v_call: TRBV19
clone_size: -
cdr3_nt: TGTGCCAGTAGTATAGATCTTCGGACAGGGCACAATGAGCAGTTCTTC
cdr3_aa: CASSIDLRTGHNEQFF

j_call: TRBJ1-1
d_call: -
v_call: TRBV7-9
clone_size: -
cdr3_nt: TGTGCCAGCAGCACCTTACAGGGATGGGTCACTGAAGCTTTCTTT
cdr3_aa: CASSTLQGWVTEAFF

j_call: TRBJ2-7
d_call: -
v_call: TRBV6-6
clone_size: -
cdr3_nt: TGTGCCAGCAGTTACAGGGGAGCGTTTAAGTACGAGCAGTACTTC
cdr3_aa: CASSYRGAFKYEQYF